These T cell receptor beta chains were read from a single sample in a study of brain T cells in children with intractable seizures. Profiling relied on immunoSEQ multiplex PCR, and the TCRdb table lists in-frame clones only, not all of them. The table shows 110,000 or so clones, with approximately 94% occurring only once. Source: peripheral blood, taken at surgery. These receptors were collected from a boy in the first two years of life with hemimegalencephaly and intractable seizures. The CDR3 runs from the conserved cysteine through the conserved F or W. A D gene is named only where the DNA matches it firmly. The size field is filled for only some rows; it gives once, few, many or a size class.

j_call	clone_size	d_call	v_call	cdr3_aa	cdr3_nt
TRBJ2-7	.	.	TRBV18	CASSPWINWEQYF	TGTGCCAGCTCACCTTGGATCAACTGGGAGCAGTACTTC
TRBJ2-7	.	.	TRBV7-9	CASRKGNYEQYF	TGTGCCAGCCGCAAAGGAAACTACGAGCAGTACTTC
TRBJ2-1	.	TRBD1	TRBV5-3	CARSLDRGKNNEQFF	TGTGCCAGAAGCTTGGACAGGGGAAAGAACAATGAGCAGTTCTTC
TRBJ1-2	once	TRBD1	TRBV5-1	CASSPGTGPYGYTF	TGCGCCAGCAGCCCCGGGACAGGGCCCTATGGCTACACCTTC
TRBJ1-1	.	.	TRBV11-2	CASTRAGGTMNTEAFF	TGTGCCAGCACCCGGGCCGGGGGTACCATGAACACTGAAGCTTTCTTT
TRBJ1-6	.	.	TRBV19	CASSYMGWGSNSPLHF	TGTGCCAGTAGTTACATGGGATGGGGGAGCAATTCACCCCTCCACTTT
TRBJ2-3	.	.	TRBV7-2	CASSLVDSTDTQYF	TGTGCCAGCAGCTTGGTAGATAGCACAGATACGCAGTATTTT
TRBJ2-1	.	.	TRBV6-1	CASSEAGGAGLNEQFF	TGTGCCAGCAGTGAAGCGGGGGGGGCGGGCTTAAATGAGCAGTTCTTC
TRBJ2-1	.	TRBD2	TRBV5-6	CASSPGTSGSGEQFF	TGTGCCAGCAGCCCCGGGACTAGCGGGAGTGGTGAGCAGTTCTTC
TRBJ2-6	.	TRBD1	TRBV9	CASSVNRDRAYSGANVLTF	TGTGCCAGCAGCGTGAACCGGGACAGGGCCTACTCTGGGGCCAACGTCCTGACTTTC
TRBJ2-3	.	TRBD2	TRBV10-3	CAISESTGTSTYTQYF	TGTGCCATCAGTGAGTCGACCGGGACTAGCACGTATACGCAGTATTTT
TRBJ2-1	.	.	TRBV19	CASSIPAGSYNEQFF	TGTGCCAGTAGTATACCAGCGGGCTCCTACAATGAGCAGTTCTTC
TRBJ1-2	once	.	TRBV7-9	CASSPPWQGSNYGYTF	TGTGCCAGCAGCCCACCCTGGCAGGGGTCCAACTATGGCTACACCTTC
TRBJ2-7	.	TRBD2	TRBV28	CASRDSGSRYEQYF	TGTGCCAGCAGAGATAGCGGGAGTAGGTACGAGCAGTACTTC
TRBJ2-5	once	.	TRBV4-3	CASSQVGSRQETQYF	TGCGCCAGCAGCCAAGTGGGTAGCCGTCAAGAGACCCAGTACTTC
TRBJ2-7	.	.	TRBV5-1	CASSLHTGSSYEQYF	TGCGCCAGCAGCTTGCATACAGGGAGCTCCTACGAGCAGTACTTC
TRBJ1-2	.	TRBD1	TRBV29-1	CSVEGTGTWGYTF	TGCAGCGTTGAAGGGACAGGGACCTGGGGCTACACCTTC
TRBJ2-7	.	TRBD2	TRBV2	CASSPGTSGRISYEQYF	TGTGCCAGCAGTCCCGGGACTAGCGGGAGGATCTCCTACGAGCAGTACTTC
TRBJ2-3	.	.	TRBV3-1/TRBV3-2	CASSQESSGWDTDTQYF	TGTGCCAGCAGCCAAGAGTCCAGCGGGTGGGACACAGATACGCAGTATTTT
TRBJ2-5	.	TRBD2	TRBV7-3	CASSLGTSIQETQYF	TGTGCCAGCAGCTTAGGGACTAGCATCCAAGAGACCCAGTACTTC
TRBJ1-6	.	.	TRBV28	CASCLTDSSYNSPLHF	TGTGCCAGCTGCTTGACCGATAGCTCCTATAATTCACCCCTCCACTTT
TRBJ2-2	.	TRBD2	TRBV18	CASSPPRGDTGELFF	TGTGCCAGCTCACCACCTCGGGGGGACACCGGGGAGCTGTTTTTT
TRBJ2-3	once	.	TRBV3-1/TRBV3-2	CASSRREATSDTQYF	TGTGCCAGCAGCCGGAGGGAGGCGACCTCGGATACGCAGTATTTT
TRBJ1-5	.	.	TRBV19	CASSIGQDFGPQHF	TGTGCCAGTAGTATAGGACAGGACTTTGGGCCCCAGCATTTT
TRBJ2-7	once	.	TRBV28	CASKPETHEQYF	TGTGCCAGCAAACCCGAGACACACGAGCAGTACTTC
TRBJ2-7	.	.	TRBV6-5	CASSYGGNGYEQYF	TGTGCCAGCAGTTACGGGGGGAATGGGTACGAGCAGTACTTC
TRBJ2-7	.	.	TRBV6-6	CASSYSMYEQYF	TGTGCCAGCAGTTACTCGATGTACGAGCAGTACTTC
TRBJ2-5	.	TRBD1	TRBV19	CASTPGTGGRETQYF	TGTGCCAGTACGCCCGGGACAGGGGGTAGGGAGACCCAGTACTTC
TRBJ1-6	.	TRBD1	TRBV30	CAWNRQGSSPLHF	TGTGCCTGGAACCGACAGGGCAGTTCACCCCTCCACTTT
TRBJ1-4	.	.	TRBV6-5	CASSPGGPTNEKLFF	TGTGCCAGCAGCCCAGGCGGCCCAACTAATGAAAAACTGTTTTTT
TRBJ1-1	.	.	TRBV28	CASSRETVNTEAFF	TGTGCCAGCAGTCGCGAGACAGTGAACACTGAAGCTTTCTTT
TRBJ2-5	.	.	TRBV24-1	CATSEGGRKGETQYF	TGTGCCACCAGTGAAGGTGGCAGAAAAGGAGAGACCCAGTACTTC
TRBJ2-1	.	TRBD1	TRBV2	CASRGDRGSYNEQFF	TGTGCCAGCAGGGGGGACAGGGGGTCCTACAATGAGCAGTTCTTC
TRBJ2-1	.	.	TRBV9	CASSLNGGLYNEQFF	TGTGCCAGCAGCTTGAACGGGGGCCTTTACAATGAGCAGTTCTTC
TRBJ2-1	.	.	TRBV4-3	CASSQVTSSYNEQFF	TGCGCCAGCAGCCAAGTCACTAGCTCCTACAATGAGCAGTTCTTC
TRBJ2-2	.	TRBD2	TRBV19	CASSDGTSATGELFF	TGTGCCAGTAGTGACGGGACTAGCGCTACCGGGGAGCTGTTTTTT
TRBJ2-3	once	TRBD2	TRBV19	CASSRLAGAFSDTQYF	TGTGCCAGTAGTCGGCTAGCGGGAGCATTCTCAGATACGCAGTATTTT
TRBJ2-2	.	.	TRBV7-3	CASSLASNTGELFF	TGTGCCAGCAGCTTGGCGTCGAACACCGGGGAGCTGTTTTTT
TRBJ1-1	few	.	TRBV19	CASSILGRGARTEAFF	TGTGCCAGTAGTATACTCGGTCGAGGGGCGAGAACTGAAGCTTTCTTT
TRBJ2-7	.	TRBD1	TRBV27	CASSVRQGAPYEQYF	TGTGCCAGCAGTGTACGACAGGGGGCCCCCTACGAGCAGTACTTC
TRBJ2-1	.	TRBD1	TRBV2	CAGGAGTGGSEQFF	TGTGCCGGAGGGGCCGGGACAGGGGGGAGTGAGCAGTTCTTC
TRBJ1-1	.	TRBD1	TRBV12-5	CASGSFGQGGGTEAFF	TGTGCTAGTGGTTCCTTTGGACAGGGGGGTGGCACTGAAGCTTTCTTT
TRBJ2-2	.	TRBD2	TRBV9	CASSPPGGTGELFF	TGTGCCAGCAGCCCCCCGGGGGGTACCGGGGAGCTGTTTTTT
TRBJ1-1	.	TRBD1	TRBV5-6	CASSLGDRRSF	TGTGCCAGCAGCTTGGGGGACAGGCGTAGCTTT
TRBJ2-5	.	.	TRBV16	CASSRPGTRETQYF	TGTGCCAGCAGCCGCCCAGGGACCCGAGAGACCCAGTACTTC
TRBJ1-5	.	.	TRBV5-6	CASSSYGDSNQPQHF	TGTGCCAGCAGTTCCTACGGGGATAGCAATCAGCCCCAGCATTTT
TRBJ1-2	.	.	TRBV9	CASSVEGGGIWYGYTF	TGTGCCAGCAGCGTAGAGGGTGGGGGGATTTGGTATGGCTACACCTTC
TRBJ2-3	.	TRBD2	TRBV10-1	CASSEGDQREGTDTQYF	TGCGCCAGCAGTGAGGGCGATCAGCGGGAGGGCACAGATACGCAGTATTTT
TRBJ1-2	few	TRBD1	TRBV4-1	CASSQTGGYGYTF	TGCGCCAGCAGCCAAACAGGGGGCTATGGCTACACCTTC
TRBJ2-2	.	TRBD1	TRBV24-1	CATSLGQDEIGELFF	TGTGCCACCAGCTTGGGACAGGACGAGATCGGGGAGCTGTTTTTT
TRBJ1-2	.	.	TRBV11-2	CASSTHDRTHGYTF	TGTGCCAGCAGCACCCACGACAGAACCCATGGCTACACCTTC
TRBJ1-4	.	TRBD1	TRBV6-1	CASSGGTGGVFGEKLFF	TGTGCCAGCAGTGGCGGGACAGGGGGCGTTTTTGGGGAAAAACTGTTTTTT
TRBJ1-1	.	.	TRBV21-1	CASSKQQGRGMNTEAFF	TGTGCCAGCAGCAAACAACAGGGGAGAGGGATGAACACTGAAGCTTTCTTT
TRBJ1-2	.	.	TRBV6-1	CASSENRVSYGYTF	TGTGCCAGCAGTGAAAACAGGGTGAGCTATGGCTACACCTTC